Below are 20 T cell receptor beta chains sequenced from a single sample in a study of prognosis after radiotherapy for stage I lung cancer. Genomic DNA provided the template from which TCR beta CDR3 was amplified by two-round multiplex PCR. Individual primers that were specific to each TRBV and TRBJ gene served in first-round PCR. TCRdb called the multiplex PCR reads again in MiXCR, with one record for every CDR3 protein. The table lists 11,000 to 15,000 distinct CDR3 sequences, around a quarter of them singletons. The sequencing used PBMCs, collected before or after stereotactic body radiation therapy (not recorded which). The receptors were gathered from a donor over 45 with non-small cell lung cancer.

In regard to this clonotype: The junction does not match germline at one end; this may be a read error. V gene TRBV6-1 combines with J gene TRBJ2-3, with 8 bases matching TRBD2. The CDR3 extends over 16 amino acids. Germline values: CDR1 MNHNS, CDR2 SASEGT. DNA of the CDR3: TGTGCCAGCCTACCTAATCAGCGGACTAGCACAGATACGAAGTATTTT. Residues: CASLPNQRTSTDTKYF.

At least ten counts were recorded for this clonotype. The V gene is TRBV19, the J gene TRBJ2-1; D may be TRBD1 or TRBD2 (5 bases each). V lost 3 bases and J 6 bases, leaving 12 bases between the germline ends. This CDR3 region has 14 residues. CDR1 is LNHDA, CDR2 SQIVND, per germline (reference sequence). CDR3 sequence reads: CASSIRDQGNEQFF. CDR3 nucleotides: TGTGCCAGTAGTATCCGGGATCAGGGCAATGAGCAGTTCTTC. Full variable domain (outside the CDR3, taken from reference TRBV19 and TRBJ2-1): DGGITQSPKYLFRKEGQNVTLSCEQNLNHDAMYWYRQDPGQGLRLIYYSQIVNDFQKGDIAEGYSVSREKKESFPLTVTSAQKNPTAFYLCASSIRDQGNEQFFGPGTRLTVL.

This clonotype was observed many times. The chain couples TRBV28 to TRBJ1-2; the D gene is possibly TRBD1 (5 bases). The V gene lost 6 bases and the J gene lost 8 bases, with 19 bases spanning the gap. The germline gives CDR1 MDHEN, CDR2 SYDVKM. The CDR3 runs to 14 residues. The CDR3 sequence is CASSLRDLYSGYTF. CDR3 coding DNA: TGTGCCAGCAGCCTAAGGGACCTATACTCAGGCTACACCTTC.

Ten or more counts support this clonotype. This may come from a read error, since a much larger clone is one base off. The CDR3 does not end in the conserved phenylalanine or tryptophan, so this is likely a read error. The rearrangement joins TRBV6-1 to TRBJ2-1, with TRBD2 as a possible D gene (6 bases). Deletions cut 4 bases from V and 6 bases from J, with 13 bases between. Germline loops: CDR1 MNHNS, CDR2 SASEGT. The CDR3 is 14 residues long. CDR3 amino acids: CASSVHPGGNEQFL. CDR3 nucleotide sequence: TGTGCCAGCAGTGTACACCCCGGGGGCAATGAGCAGTTCCTC.

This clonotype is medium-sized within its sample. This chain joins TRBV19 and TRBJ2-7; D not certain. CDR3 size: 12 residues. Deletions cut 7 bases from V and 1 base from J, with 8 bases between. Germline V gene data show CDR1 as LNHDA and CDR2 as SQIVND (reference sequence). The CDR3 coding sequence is TGTGCCAGTATTTCCCCTTCCTACGAGCAGTACTTC. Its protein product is CASISPSYEQYF.

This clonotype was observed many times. The DNA for the CDR3 is TGTGCCAGCAGCTACCAGGGATCTTTTGGAAACACCATATATTTT. Encoded protein: CASSYQGSFGNTIYF. This chain uses TRBV7-2 with TRBJ1-3, with D perhaps TRBD1 (5 bases). CDR1 and CDR2 from the germline V gene are SGHTA and FQGNSA. The V end lost 4 bases, the J end lost 3 bases, and 13 bases lay between the germline ends. CDR3 size: 15 residues.

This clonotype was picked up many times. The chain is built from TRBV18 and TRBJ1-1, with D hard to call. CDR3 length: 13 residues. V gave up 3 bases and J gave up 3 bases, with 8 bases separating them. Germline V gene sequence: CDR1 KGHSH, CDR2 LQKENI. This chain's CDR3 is CASSPVSYTEAFF. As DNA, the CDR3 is TGTGCCAGCTCACCGGTCAGCTACACTGAAGCTTTCTTT.

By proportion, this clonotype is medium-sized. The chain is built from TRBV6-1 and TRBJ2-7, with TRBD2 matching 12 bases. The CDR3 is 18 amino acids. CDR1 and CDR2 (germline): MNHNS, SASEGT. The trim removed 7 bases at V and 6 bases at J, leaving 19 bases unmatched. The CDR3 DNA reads TGTGCCAGCATGAGATCTACTAGCGGGAGGATTTGGCTCGGCGAGCAGTACTTC. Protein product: CASMRSTSGRIWLGEQYF.

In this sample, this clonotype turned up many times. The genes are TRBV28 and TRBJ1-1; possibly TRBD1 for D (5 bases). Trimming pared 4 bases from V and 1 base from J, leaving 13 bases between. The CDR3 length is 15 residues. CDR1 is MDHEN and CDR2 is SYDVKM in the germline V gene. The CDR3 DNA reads TGTGCCAGCAGTTCCAGCTCCCAGGGGAACACTGAAGCTTTCTTT. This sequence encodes CASSSSSQGNTEAFF.

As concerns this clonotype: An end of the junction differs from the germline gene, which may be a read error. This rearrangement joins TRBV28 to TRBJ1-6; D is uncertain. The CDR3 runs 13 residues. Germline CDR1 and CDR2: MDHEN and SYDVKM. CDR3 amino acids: CASSLPSNSPLRF. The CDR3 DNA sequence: TGTGCCAGCAGTTTACCCAGCAATTCACCCCTCCGCTTT.

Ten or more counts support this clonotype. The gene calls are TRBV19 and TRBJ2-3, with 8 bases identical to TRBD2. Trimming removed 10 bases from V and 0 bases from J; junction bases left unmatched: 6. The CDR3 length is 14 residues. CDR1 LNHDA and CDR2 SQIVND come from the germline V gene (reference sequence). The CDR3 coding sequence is TGTGCCACCCGGGGGGGGGACAGCACAGATACGCAGTATTTT. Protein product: CATRGGDSTDTQYF.

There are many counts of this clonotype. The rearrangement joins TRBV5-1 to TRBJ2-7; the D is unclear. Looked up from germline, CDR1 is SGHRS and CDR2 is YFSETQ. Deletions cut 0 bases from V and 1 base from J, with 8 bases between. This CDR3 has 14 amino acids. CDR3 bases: TGCGCCAGCAGCTTGGTCGCAGTTTCCTACGAGCAGTACTTC. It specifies CASSLVAVSYEQYF.

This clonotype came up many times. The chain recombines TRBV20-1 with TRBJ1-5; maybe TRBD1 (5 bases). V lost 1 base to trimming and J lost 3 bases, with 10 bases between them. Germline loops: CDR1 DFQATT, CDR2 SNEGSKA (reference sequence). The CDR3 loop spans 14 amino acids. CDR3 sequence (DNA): TGCAGTGCTAGAGGGGGCAGGCCCAATCAGCCCCAGCATTTT. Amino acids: CSARGGRPNQPQHF.

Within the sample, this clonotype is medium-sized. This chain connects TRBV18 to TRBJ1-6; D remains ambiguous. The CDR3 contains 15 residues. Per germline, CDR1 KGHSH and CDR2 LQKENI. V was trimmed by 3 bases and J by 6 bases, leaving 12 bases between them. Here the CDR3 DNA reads TGTGCCAGCTCACCTAGTACCTCCCTTAATTCACCCCTCCACTTT. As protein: CASSPSTSLNSPLHF.

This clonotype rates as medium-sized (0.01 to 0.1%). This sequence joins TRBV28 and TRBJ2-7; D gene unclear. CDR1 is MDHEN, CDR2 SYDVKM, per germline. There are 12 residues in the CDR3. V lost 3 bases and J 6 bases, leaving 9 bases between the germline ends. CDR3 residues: CASSLIFLEQYF. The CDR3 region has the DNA TGTGCCAGCAGTTTGATTTTTCTCGAGCAGTACTTC.

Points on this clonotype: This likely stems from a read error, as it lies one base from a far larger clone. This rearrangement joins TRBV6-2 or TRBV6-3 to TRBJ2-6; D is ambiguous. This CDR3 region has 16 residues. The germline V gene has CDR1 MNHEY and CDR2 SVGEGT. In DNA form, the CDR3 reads TGTGCCAGCAGCCGCAAGCCCGTCTCTGGGTCCAACGTCCTGACTTTC. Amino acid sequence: CASSRKPVSGSNVLTF.

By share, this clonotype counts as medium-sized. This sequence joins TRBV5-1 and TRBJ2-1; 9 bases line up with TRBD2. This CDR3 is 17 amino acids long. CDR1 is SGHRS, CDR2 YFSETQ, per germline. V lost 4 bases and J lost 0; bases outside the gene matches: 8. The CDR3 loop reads CASSRSISGSSYNEQFF. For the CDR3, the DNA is TGCGCCAGCAGCCGATCAATTAGCGGGAGCTCCTACAATGAGCAGTTCTTC.

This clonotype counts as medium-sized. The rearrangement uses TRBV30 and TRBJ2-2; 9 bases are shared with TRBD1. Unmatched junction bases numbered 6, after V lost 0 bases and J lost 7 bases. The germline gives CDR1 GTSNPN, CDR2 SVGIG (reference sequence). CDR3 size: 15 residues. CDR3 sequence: CAWSVPGTGHGELFF. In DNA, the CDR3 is TGTGCCTGGAGTGTACCCGGGACAGGGCACGGGGAGCTGTTTTTT.

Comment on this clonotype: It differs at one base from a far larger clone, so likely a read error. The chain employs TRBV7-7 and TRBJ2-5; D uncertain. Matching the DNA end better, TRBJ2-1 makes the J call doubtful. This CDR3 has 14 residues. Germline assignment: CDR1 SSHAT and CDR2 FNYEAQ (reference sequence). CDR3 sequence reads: CASSFGSTGDEQFF. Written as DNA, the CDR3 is TGTGCTAGCAGCTTTGGGTCCACTGGGGATGAGCAGTTCTTC.

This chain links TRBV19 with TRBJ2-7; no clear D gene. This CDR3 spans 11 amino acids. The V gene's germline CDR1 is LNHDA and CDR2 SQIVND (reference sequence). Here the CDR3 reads CASLWGYEQYF. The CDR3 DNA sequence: TGTGCTAGCTTATGGGGCTACGAGCAGTACTTC.